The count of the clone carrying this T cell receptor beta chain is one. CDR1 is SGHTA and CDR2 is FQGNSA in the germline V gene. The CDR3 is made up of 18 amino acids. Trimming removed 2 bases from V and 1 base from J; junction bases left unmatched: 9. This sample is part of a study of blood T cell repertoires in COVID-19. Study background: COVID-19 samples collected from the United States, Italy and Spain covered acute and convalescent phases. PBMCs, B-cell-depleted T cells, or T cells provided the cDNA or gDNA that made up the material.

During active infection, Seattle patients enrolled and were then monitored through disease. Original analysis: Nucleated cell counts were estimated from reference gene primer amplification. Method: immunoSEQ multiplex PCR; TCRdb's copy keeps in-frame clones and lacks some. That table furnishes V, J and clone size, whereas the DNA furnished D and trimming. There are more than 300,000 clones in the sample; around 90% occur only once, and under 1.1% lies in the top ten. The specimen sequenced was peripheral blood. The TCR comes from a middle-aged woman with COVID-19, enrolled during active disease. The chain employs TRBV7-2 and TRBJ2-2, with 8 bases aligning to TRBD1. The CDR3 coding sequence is TGTGCCAGCAGCTTATCTCAGGGGGCCTTTAGGAACACCGGGGAGCTGTTTTTT. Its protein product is CASSLSQGAFRNTGELFF.